This TCR beta chain is from a study of CDR3 diversity in severe acne. The CDR3 is 16 residues long. Unmatched junction bases numbered 11, after V lost 2 bases and J lost 6 bases. The V gene's germline CDR1 is MNHEY and CDR2 SVGEGT. One entry per CDR3 protein, called by TCRdb with MiXCR from the PCR reads. The sample carries around 100,000 distinct CDR3 sequences, 51% recorded once. The sequenced sample consisted of blood. This chain uses TRBV6-2 or TRBV6-3 with TRBJ2-7; the match to TRBD2 covers 9 bases. This clonotype originated in a male donor with acne. In DNA, the CDR3 is TGTGCCAGCAGTTACCACTCTACGCGGGAGGGAACCGAGCAGTACTTC. Translation: CASSYHSTREGTEQYF.